This T cell receptor (beta chain) was observed in a study of blood T cell repertoires in COVID-19. TCRdb's table, derived via immunoSEQ multiplex PCR, lists solely in-frame clones and lacks some. The repertoire holds approximately 150,000 clones, with 80% to 90% as singletons. The CDR3 runs 17 residues. Looked up from germline, CDR1 is SGDLS and CDR2 is YYNGEE. V lost 7 bases, J lost 4 bases, and 16 bases stayed unmatched. This chain links TRBV9 with TRBJ1-2; the match to TRBD1 covers 10 bases. Sequences were obtained from peripheral blood. The source of this sequence is a human donor in a cohort sampled during active COVID-19. The CDR3 region is CASSVGTGETVGYGYTF. The DNA of the CDR3 is TGTGCCAGCTCTGTCGGGACAGGGGAGACAGTTGGCTATGGCTACACCTTC.